The entry that follows covers one T cell receptor beta chain sequence. What it binds is unknown. The junction differs from germline at one of its ends, possibly a read error. CDR3 length: 14 residues. Per germline, CDR1 GTSNPN and CDR2 SVGIG (reference sequence). This sample was included in a study of cytomegalovirus exposure and HLA in healthy donors. Study details: From donors who were HLA-typed, an early data release held about 89 million unique TCRs.

The PCR ran on 60 Vbeta and 13 Jbeta primers. The data were produced by immunoSEQ multiplex PCR, yet TCRdb's version contains in-frame clones alone and is incomplete. The sample contains fewer than 200,000 clones, about 90% of which appear only once. Study observations and caveats: Earlier analysis looked at TCR beta V segments, and most were productive about 87% or about 30% of the time. A later analysis reportedly found that, within productive TCRs, an Asian-associated ancestry cluster had fewer N-insertions than the mean observed across the roughly 700 donors. The classifier reportedly diagnosed cytomegalovirus status with high sensitivity and specificity.

This sequence was found in a girl in the first two years of life in good health and CMV-seronegative. Sample: PBMCs. V is TRBV30 and J is TRBJ2-7, with TRBD1 identical over 8 bases. CDR3 bases: TGTGTCTGGAGTGTAGGGCAGGGGGCATTCGAGCAGTACTTC. This gives the protein CVWSVGQGAFEQYF.